A single T cell receptor beta chain is shown here with its context. The antigen is not known. Per-sample PBMC isolation yielded at least 6.5 million cells. CDR1 and CDR2 from the germline V gene are MGHRA and YSYEKL. Trimming stripped 4 bases from V and 0 bases from J, with 13 bases between. This CDR3 is built from 16 residues. This sample was taken from a study of blood T cells in healthy people across ages. A second PCR of 7 to 11 cycles used a sample-barcoded 5' primer and a J-beta primer mix. TCRdb ran MiXCR on the 5' RACE reads and lists one entry per CDR3 protein. This sample yields roughly 1.9 million distinct CDR3 sequences, of which about two fifths are seen a single time; 23% belongs to the top ten. Study results and caveats: What prevented conclusive comparison of naive and antigen-experienced cells was that PBMCs were unsorted. Diversity estimates drawn from one million T cells were deemed underestimates.

This receptor was identified in a human donor in good health. Material: blood. The V call is TRBV4-1, the J call TRBJ1-5; D remains ambiguous. This chain's CDR3 is CASSLVMENSNQPQHF. In nucleotides, the CDR3 is TGCGCCAGCAGCCTTGTTATGGAGAATAGCAATCAGCCCCAGCATTTT.